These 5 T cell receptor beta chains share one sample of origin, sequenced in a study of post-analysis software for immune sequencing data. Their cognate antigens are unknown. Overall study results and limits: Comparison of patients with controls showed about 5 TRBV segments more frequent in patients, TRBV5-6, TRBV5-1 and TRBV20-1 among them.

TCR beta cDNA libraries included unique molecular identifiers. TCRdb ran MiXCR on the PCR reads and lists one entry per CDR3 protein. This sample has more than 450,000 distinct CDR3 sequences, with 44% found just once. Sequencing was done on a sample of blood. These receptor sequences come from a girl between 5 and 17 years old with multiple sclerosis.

CDR3 in amino acids: CASSSDISGYTF. CDR3 in DNA: TGTGCCAGCAGCTCCGACATCTCTGGCTACACCTTC. This chain joins TRBV7-9 and TRBJ1-2; no firm D call. The CDR3 spans 12 residues. The germline gives CDR1 SEHNR, CDR2 FQNEAQ (reference sequence). Trimming shortened V by 4 bases and J by 7 bases, and 10 bases separated the two germline ends.

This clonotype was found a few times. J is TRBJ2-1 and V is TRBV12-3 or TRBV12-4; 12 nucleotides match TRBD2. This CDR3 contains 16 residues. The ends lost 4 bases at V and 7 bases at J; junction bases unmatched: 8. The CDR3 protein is CASSSPTSGSGNEQFF. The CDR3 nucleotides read TGTGCCAGCAGTTCTCCGACTAGCGGGAGTGGAAATGAGCAGTTCTTC.

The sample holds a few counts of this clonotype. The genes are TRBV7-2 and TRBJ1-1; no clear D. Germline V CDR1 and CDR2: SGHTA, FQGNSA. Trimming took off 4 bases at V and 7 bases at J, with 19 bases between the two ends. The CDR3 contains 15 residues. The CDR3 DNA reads TGTGCCAGCAGCTCCGCCAGCAGCTTCGGGGTTGAAGCTTTCTTT. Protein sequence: CASSSASSFGVEAFF. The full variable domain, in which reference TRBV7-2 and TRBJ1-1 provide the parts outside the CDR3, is GAGVSQSPSNKVTEKGKDVELRCDPISGHTALYWYRQSLGQGLEFLIYFQGNSAPDKSGLPSDRFSAERTGGSVSTLTIQRTQQEDSAVYLCASSSASSFGVEAFFGQGTRLTVV.

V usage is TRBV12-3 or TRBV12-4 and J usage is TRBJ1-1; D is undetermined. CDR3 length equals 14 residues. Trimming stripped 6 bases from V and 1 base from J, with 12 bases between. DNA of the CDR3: TGTGCCAGCAGGTTCTCAAGTCGGAACACTGAAGCTTTCTTT. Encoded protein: CASRFSSRNTEAFF.

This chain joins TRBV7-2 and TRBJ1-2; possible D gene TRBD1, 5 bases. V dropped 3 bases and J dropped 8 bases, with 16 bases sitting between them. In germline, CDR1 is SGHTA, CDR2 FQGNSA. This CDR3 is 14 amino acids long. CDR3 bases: TGTGCCAGCAGCTTTCAGGGAAGGCGCGGAGGCTACACCTTC. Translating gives CASSFQGRRGGYTF. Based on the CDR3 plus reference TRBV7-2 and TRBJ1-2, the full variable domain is GAGVSQSPSNKVTEKGKDVELRCDPISGHTALYWYRQSLGQGLEFLIYFQGNSAPDKSGLPSDRFSAERTGGSVSTLTIQRTQQEDSAVYLCASSFQGRRGGYTFGSGTRLTVV.